What follows describes a single TCR beta chain. The participants were between roughly 18 and 89 years old and came from some 23 US areas. The data were taken from a study of blood T cell repertoires in COVID-19. Study context: COVID-19 samples, acute and convalescent, were from the United States, Italy and Spain. PBMCs, B-cell-depleted T cells, or T cells provided the cDNA or gDNA that made up the material.

As originally analysed: Amplification of reference gene primers provided the estimated nucleated cell counts. Sequenced by immunoSEQ multiplex PCR; TCRdb stores in-frame clones only, minus some. Clone size and V and J calls were adopted from that table, with D and trimming inferred from the DNA. The profile shows approximately 390,000 clones, 88% of them singletons. The germline gives CDR1 SGHDT, CDR2 YYEEEE. The V gene lost 0 bases and the J gene lost 0 bases, with 9 bases spanning the gap. The length of the CDR3 is 15 residues. This receptor was identified in a woman aged 40 to 50 with acute COVID-19. Input material: PBMCs or T cells enriched from blood (not recorded which). The chain employs TRBV5-6 and TRBJ1-2; no reliable D call. CDR3 region: CASSLVRATNYGYTF. The CDR3, as DNA: TGTGCCAGCAGCTTGGTGAGGGCAACTAACTATGGCTACACCTTC. Looking up the rest from reference TRBV5-6 and TRBJ1-2 gives the full variable domain: DAGVTQSPTHLIKTRGQQVTLRCSPKSGHDTVSWYQQALGQGPQFIFQYYEEEERQRGNFPDRFSGHQFPNYSSELNVNALLLGDSALYLCASSLVRATNYGYTFGSGTRLTVV.